A selection of T cell receptor beta chains follows, all from one sample in a study of T cell changes during pregnancy in multiple sclerosis. Measured with immunoSEQ multiplex PCR; TCRdb has only the in-frame clones, and not every one. The repertoire holds 35,000 to 40,000 clones, with 90% as singletons. The material was CD4+ T cells from peripheral blood mononuclear cells, obtained in the second trimester of pregnancy. Every receptor here comes from a female donor with multiple sclerosis, enrolled in a pregnancy study. Each CDR3 is given with its conserved first and last residue. A D gene is named only where the DNA matches it firmly. For some rows the clone size is stated as once, few or many, or as a class when expanded; others skip it.

D gene	clone size	V gene	J gene	CDR3 protein	CDR3 DNA
.	.	TRBV7-6	TRBJ1-5	CASSLDREGQPQHF	TGTGCCAGCAGCTTAGACAGGGAGGGGCAGCCCCAGCATTTT
.	.	TRBV5-1	TRBJ1-1	CASSLLSSTEAFF	TGCGCCAGCAGCTTGCTGTCGAGCACTGAAGCTTTCTTT
.	.	TRBV7-9	TRBJ2-7	CASSLSVGPPSGRPYEQYF	TGTGCCAGCAGCTTATCTGTGGGCCCCCCCAGCGGGCGCCCCTACGAGCAGTACTTC
.	few	TRBV7-9	TRBJ1-3	CASSLGLIGGNTIYF	TGTGCCAGCAGCTTAGGACTAATCGGTGGAAACACCATATATTTT
.	.	TRBV6-1	TRBJ2-3	CASLPNRATADTQYF	TGTGCCAGCCTCCCTAACAGGGCCACCGCAGATACGCAGTATTTT
.	.	TRBV6-6	TRBJ1-3	CASSTRRPSTGNTIYF	TGTGCCAGCAGCACCCGACGACCTAGCACTGGAAACACCATATATTTT
TRBD2	.	TRBV4-1	TRBJ2-3	CASSPGTSGMEDTQYF	TGCGCCAGCAGCCCAGGGACTAGCGGGATGGAGGATACGCAGTATTTT
TRBD2	few	TRBV28	TRBJ2-1	CASSLGLAGNEQFF	TGTGCCAGCAGTCTCGGACTAGCGGGGAATGAGCAGTTCTTC
.	.	TRBV9	TRBJ1-1	CASSGQGTNTEAFF	TGTGCCAGCAGCGGGCAGGGTACGAACACTGAAGCTTTCTTT
.	once	TRBV13	TRBJ1-1	CASSLWETEAFF	TGTGCCAGCAGCTTATGGGAGACTGAAGCTTTCTTT
TRBD2	few	TRBV19	TRBJ2-7	CASSGARLAGEGEQYF	TGTGCCAGTAGTGGGGCCCGACTAGCGGGAGAGGGCGAGCAGTACTTC
.	.	TRBV18	TRBJ2-5	CASSPDSLTQETQYF	TGTGCCAGCTCACCAGACTCTTTAACGCAAGAGACCCAGTACTTC
.	.	TRBV25-1	TRBJ2-2	CASSHPTGELFF	TGTGCCAGCAGTCATCCCACCGGGGAGCTGTTTTTT
TRBD1	.	TRBV9	TRBJ2-1	CASSVTGNEQFF	TGTGCCAGCAGCGTGACAGGGAATGAGCAGTTCTTC
TRBD1	.	TRBV19	TRBJ2-2	CASGTGYSTGELFF	TGTGCCAGTGGGACAGGGTACAGCACCGGGGAGCTGTTTTTT
TRBD1	few	TRBV28	TRBJ2-7	CASSRAGTGGSYEQYF	TGTGCCAGCAGCCGGGCAGGGACAGGGGGCAGCTACGAGCAGTACTTC
TRBD1	.	TRBV28	TRBJ1-5	CASSPGGRRNQPQHF	TGTGCCAGCAGCCCAGGGGGGAGAAGGAATCAGCCCCAGCATTTT
TRBD2	.	TRBV6-4	TRBJ2-2	CASSAPTSGGAGELFF	TGTGCCAGCAGTGCCCCGACTAGCGGAGGCGCCGGGGAGCTGTTTTTT
.	.	TRBV2	TRBJ2-3	CAGGRRNTDTQYF	TGTGCCGGGGGGAGGAGAAACACAGATACGCAGTATTTT
.	.	TRBV2	TRBJ2-1	CASRTGVADEQFF	TGTGCCAGCAGGACCGGGGTAGCGGATGAGCAGTTCTTC
.	medium-sized	TRBV12-5	TRBJ1-1	CASGHSPDSSEAFF	TGTGCTAGTGGTCACTCGCCGGACAGCAGTGAAGCTTTCTTT
TRBD2	.	TRBV2	TRBJ2-2	CASRATSGGPGELFF	TGTGCCAGCAGAGCGACTAGCGGGGGACCCGGGGAGCTGTTTTTT
.	once	TRBV6-6	TRBJ2-3	CASRNRDWGTDTQYF	TGTGCCAGCAGGAACAGGGATTGGGGCACAGATACGCAGTATTTT
.	few	TRBV6-5	TRBJ2-3	CASSEGAGTDTQYF	TGTGCCAGCAGCGAGGGAGCGGGCACAGATACGCAGTATTTT
.	.	TRBV6-1	TRBJ1-5	CASSERGWGGAENQPQHF	TGTGCCAGCAGTGAACGTGGGTGGGGGGGGGCGGAAAATCAGCCCCAGCATTTT
.	.	TRBV7-6	TRBJ2-3	CASSTNTDTQYF	TGTGCCAGCAGCACTAACACAGATACGCAGTATTTT
.	medium-sized	TRBV28	TRBJ2-2	CASSLPGIKVGELFF	TGTGCCAGCAGTTTACCCGGGATCAAGGTGGGGGAGCTGTTTTTT
.	.	TRBV18	TRBJ1-3	CASSPLDRPTSGNTIYF	TGTGCCAGCTCACCACTCGACAGGCCAACATCTGGAAACACCATATATTTT
TRBD1	.	TRBV27	TRBJ1-5	CASSSNDRGGNQPQHF	TGTGCCAGCAGTTCTAACGACAGGGGAGGCAATCAGCCCCAGCATTTT
.	.	TRBV7-2	TRBJ2-5	CASSPIQETQYF	TGTGCCAGCAGCCCTATCCAAGAGACCCAGTACTTC
TRBD1	.	TRBV28	TRBJ1-4	CASSTRQGATNEKLFF	TGTGCCAGCAGTACCCGACAGGGGGCAACTAATGAAAAACTGTTTTTT
.	once	TRBV5-4	TRBJ1-2	CASHQGLINYGYTF	TGTGCCTCACATCAGGGTTTGATCAACTATGGCTACACCTTC
.	.	TRBV6-6	TRBJ2-3	CASSPFSGSTDTQYF	TGTGCCAGCAGTCCGTTCAGCGGGAGCACAGATACGCAGTATTTT
.	.	TRBV9	TRBJ1-4	CASSVASGADEKLFF	TGTGCCAGCAGCGTAGCGTCAGGGGCGGATGAAAAACTGTTTTTT
TRBD1	.	TRBV6-5	TRBJ1-2	CASSTRQGNGYTF	TGTGCCAGCAGTACCCGACAGGGAAATGGCTACACCTTC
TRBD2	.	TRBV7-9	TRBJ2-5	CASSLEGAGGRETQYF	TGTGCCAGCAGCTTAGAAGGGGCGGGAGGGCGAGAGACCCAGTACTTC
.	.	TRBV7-9	TRBJ2-4	CASSLSVGAVDIQYF	TGTGCCAGCAGCTTATCGGTGGGGGCGGTGGACATTCAGTACTTC
TRBD2	.	TRBV4-3	TRBJ2-3	CASSQTPSGRADTQYF	TGCGCCAGCAGCCAAACACCCAGCGGGAGAGCAGATACGCAGTATTTT
.	.	TRBV19	TRBJ1-3	CASSIRVGGSGNTIYF	TGTGCCAGTAGTATTAGAGTCGGGGGCTCTGGAAACACCATATATTTT
.	.	TRBV19	TRBJ1-4	CASSIRAVNEKLFF	TGTGCCAGTAGTATCAGGGCGGTTAATGAAAAACTGTTTTTT
TRBD2	.	TRBV7-9	TRBJ2-5	CASIFSGRSGTQYF	TGTGCCAGCATCTTTAGCGGGAGGTCAGGGACCCAGTACTTC
TRBD1	.	TRBV11-2	TRBJ1-1	CASSFQGQGRTEAFF	TGTGCCAGCAGCTTTCAAGGACAGGGGAGGACTGAAGCTTTCTTT
TRBD1	.	TRBV5-1	TRBJ2-1	CASSLVGTGSYNEQFF	TGCGCCAGCAGCTTGGTTGGGACAGGATCCTACAATGAGCAGTTCTTC
TRBD1	.	TRBV6-1	TRBJ2-7	CASTMDRGGYEQYF	TGTGCCAGCACCATGGACAGGGGGGGATACGAGCAGTACTTC
TRBD2	.	TRBV25-1	TRBJ2-5	CASSILAGGNEETQYF	TGTGCCAGCAGTATATTAGCGGGAGGTAACGAAGAGACCCAGTACTTC